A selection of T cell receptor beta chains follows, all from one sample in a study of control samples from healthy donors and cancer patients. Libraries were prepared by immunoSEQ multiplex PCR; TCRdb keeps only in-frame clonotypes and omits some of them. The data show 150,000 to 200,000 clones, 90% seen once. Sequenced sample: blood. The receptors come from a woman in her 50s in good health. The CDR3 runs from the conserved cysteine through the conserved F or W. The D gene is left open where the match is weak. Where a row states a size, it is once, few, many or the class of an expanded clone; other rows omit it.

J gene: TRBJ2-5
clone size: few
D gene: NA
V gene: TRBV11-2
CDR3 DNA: TGTGCCAGCAGCTTTAGGGGTCTCCAAGAGACCCAGTACTTC
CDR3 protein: CASSFRGLQETQYF

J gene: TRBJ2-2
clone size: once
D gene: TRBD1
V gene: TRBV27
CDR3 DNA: TGTGCCAGCAGTTTATACTTCACAGGGGTGGGATCTGGGGAGCTGTTTTTT
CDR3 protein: CASSLYFTGVGSGELFF

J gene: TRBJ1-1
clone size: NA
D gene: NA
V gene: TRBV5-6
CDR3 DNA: TGTGCCAGCAGCTTCGGAACCAACACTGAAGCTTTCTTT
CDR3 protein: CASSFGTNTEAFF

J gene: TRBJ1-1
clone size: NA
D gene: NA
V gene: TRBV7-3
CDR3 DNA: TGTGCCAGCAGCCCCCAAGGACGGGGGACTGAAGCTTTCTTT
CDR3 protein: CASSPQGRGTEAFF

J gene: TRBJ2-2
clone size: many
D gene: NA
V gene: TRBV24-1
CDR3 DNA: TGTGCCACCAGTGATTTGAGGCAGGACACCGGGGAGCTGTTTTTT
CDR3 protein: CATSDLRQDTGELFF

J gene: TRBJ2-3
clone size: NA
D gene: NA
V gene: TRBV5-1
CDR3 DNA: TGCGCCAGCAGCTTAGGGGGGGCCCCTGGCACAGATACGCAGTATTTT
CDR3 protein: CASSLGGAPGTDTQYF

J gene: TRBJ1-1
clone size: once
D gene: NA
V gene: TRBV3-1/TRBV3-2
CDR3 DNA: TGTGCCAGCAGCCAAGCGGGGGAAGCTTTCTTT
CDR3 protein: CASSQAGEAFF

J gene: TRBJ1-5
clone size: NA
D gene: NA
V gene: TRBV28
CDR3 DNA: TGTGCCAGCAGTTTCGCCGGGTTGGGCCAGCCCCAGCATTTT
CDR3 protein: CASSFAGLGQPQHF

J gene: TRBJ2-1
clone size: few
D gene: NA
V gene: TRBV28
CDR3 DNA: TGTGCCAGCGAGGGGGTCCACAATGAGCAGTTCTTC
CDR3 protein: CASEGVHNEQFF

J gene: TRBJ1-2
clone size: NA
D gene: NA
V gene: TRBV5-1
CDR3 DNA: TGCGCCAGCAGCTATGACCTGACGGTAGACTATGGCTACACCTTC
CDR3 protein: CASSYDLTVDYGYTF

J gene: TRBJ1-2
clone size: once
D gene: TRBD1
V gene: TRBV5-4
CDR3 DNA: TGTGCCGCCTCCCCTGACAGGGGGCTTGGCTACACCTTC
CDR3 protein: CAASPDRGLGYTF

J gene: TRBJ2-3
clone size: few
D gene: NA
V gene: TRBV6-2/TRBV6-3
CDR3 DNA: TGTGCCAGCAGTTACTCGAGCTACACAGATACGCAGTATTTT
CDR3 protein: CASSYSSYTDTQYF

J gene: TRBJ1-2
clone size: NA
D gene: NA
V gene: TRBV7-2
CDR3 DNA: TGTGCCAGCAGCTTAGTAGGAGCAGCCAGCTATGGCTACACCTTC
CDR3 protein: CASSLVGAASYGYTF

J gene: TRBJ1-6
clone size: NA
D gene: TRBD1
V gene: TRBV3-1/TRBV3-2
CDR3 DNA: TGTGCCAGCAGCCAAGCAGGGGGCGCCTTAAATGCCCCCCTCCACTTT
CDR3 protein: CASSQAGGALNAPLHF

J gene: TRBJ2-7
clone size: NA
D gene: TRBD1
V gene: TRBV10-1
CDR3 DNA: TGCGCCAGCAGTTTCCCCCCAGGGGGCGCGGCATACTACGAGCAGTACTTC
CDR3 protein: CASSFPPGGAAYYEQYF

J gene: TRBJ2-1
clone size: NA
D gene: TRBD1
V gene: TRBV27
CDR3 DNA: TGTGCCAGCAGTCCGGGACAGGGGTTAAGTCTGATTAATGAGCAGTTCTTC
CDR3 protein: CASSPGQGLSLINEQFF

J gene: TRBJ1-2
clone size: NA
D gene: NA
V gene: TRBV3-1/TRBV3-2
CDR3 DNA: TGTGCCAGCAGCCGTGGACAGATTAACTATGGCTACACCTTC
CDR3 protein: CASSRGQINYGYTF

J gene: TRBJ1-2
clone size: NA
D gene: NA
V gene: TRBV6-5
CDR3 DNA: TGTGCCAGCAGTCCGCGGGGACCTAACTATGGCTACACCTTC
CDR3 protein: CASSPRGPNYGYTF

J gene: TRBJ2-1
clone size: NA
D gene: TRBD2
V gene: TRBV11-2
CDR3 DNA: TGTGCCAGCAGCTTCACTAGCGGGAGGAACAATGAGCAGTTCTTC
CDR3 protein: CASSFTSGRNNEQFF

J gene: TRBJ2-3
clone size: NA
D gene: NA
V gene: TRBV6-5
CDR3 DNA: TGTGCCAGCAGGGGACCGGGGTACACAGATACGCAGTATTTT
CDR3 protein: CASRGPGYTDTQYF

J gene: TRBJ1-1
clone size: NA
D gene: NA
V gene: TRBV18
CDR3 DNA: TGTGCCAGCTCACCACTAAATCAGGGTGAAGCTTTCTTT
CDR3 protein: CASSPLNQGEAFF

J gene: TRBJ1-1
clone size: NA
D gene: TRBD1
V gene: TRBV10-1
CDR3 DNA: TGCGCCAGCAGTACTGACAGGGGGCGGACTGAAGCTTTCTTT
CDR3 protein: CASSTDRGRTEAFF

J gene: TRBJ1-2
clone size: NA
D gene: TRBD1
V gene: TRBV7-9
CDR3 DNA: TGTGCCAGCAGCTTACGGACAGGGGTAGGGCCCTATGGCTACACCTTC
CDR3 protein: CASSLRTGVGPYGYTF

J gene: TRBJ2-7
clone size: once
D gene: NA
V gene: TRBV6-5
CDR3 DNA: TGTGCCAGCAGTACAGGAGGCAGTTACGAGCAGTACTTC
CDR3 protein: CASSTGGSYEQYF

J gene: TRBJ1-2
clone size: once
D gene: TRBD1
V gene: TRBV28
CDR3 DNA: TGTGCCAGCAGTTACTATCCTGGGACAGGGGTTGGCTACACCTTC
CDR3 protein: CASSYYPGTGVGYTF

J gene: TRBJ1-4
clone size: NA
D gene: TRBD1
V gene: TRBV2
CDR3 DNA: TGTGCCAGCAGAAACAGGGGGCGGGGTGAAAAACTGTTTTTT
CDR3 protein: CASRNRGRGEKLFF

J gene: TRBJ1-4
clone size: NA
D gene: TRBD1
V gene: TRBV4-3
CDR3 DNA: TGCGCCAGCAGCCAAGATCATCAGGGGGCGGGGGAAAAACTGTTTTTT
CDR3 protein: CASSQDHQGAGEKLFF

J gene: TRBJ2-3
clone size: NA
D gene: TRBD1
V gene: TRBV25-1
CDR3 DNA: TGTGCCAGCAGTGAACCACGGGACAGGGGGCTTAGAGATACACAGTATTTT
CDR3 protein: CASSEPRDRGLRDTQYF

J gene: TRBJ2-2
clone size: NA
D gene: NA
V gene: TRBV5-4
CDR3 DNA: TGTGCCAGCAGCTTGGAGTCAGGCACCGGGGAGCTGTTTTTT
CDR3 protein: CASSLESGTGELFF

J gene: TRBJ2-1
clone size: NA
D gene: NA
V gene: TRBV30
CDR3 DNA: TGTGCCTGGATGGGTAACAGGGCCTCCTACAATGAGCAGTTCTTC
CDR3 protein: CAWMGNRASYNEQFF

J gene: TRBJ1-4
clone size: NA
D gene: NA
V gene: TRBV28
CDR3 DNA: TGTGCCAGCAGGGTGGGTTCTGAAAAACTGTTTTTT
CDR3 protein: CASRVGSEKLFF

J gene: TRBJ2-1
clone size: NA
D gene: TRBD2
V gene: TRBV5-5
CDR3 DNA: TGTGCCAGCAGCTTGGTGGGGACTAGCTTACTAGAACAGTTCTTC
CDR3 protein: CASSLVGTSLLEQFF

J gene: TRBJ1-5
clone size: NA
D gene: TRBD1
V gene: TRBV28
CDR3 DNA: TGTGCCAGCAGCCCTCAAGCCGGGACAGGGTATAATCAGCCCCAGCATTTT
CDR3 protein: CASSPQAGTGYNQPQHF

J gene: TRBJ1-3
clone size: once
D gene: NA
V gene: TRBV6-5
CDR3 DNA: TGTGCCAGCAGTTACAGTGGGGATTTCTCTGGAAACACCATATATTTT
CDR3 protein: CASSYSGDFSGNTIYF

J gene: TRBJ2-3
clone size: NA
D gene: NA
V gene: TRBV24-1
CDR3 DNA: TGTGCCACCAGCCCAGCGGAAAGCACAGATACGCAGTATTTT
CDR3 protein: CATSPAESTDTQYF

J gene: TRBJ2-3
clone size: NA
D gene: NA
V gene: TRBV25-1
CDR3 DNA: TGTGCCAGCAGTGGCCAGACATTTAGCACAGATACGCAGTATTTT
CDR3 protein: CASSGQTFSTDTQYF

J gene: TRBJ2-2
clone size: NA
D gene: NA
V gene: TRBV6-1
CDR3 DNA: TGTGCCAGCAGTGAAGCGCCCCTTACCACCGGGGAGCTGTTTTTT
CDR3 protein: CASSEAPLTTGELFF

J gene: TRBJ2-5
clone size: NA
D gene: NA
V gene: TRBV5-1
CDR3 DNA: TGCGCCAGCAGCTTATCGTGGGGGGAGACCCAGTACTTC
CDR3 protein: CASSLSWGETQYF

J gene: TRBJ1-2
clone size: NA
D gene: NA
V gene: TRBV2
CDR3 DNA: TGTGCCAGCTACCAAGGAGGCCACTCTAACTATGGCTACACCTTC
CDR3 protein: CASYQGGHSNYGYTF

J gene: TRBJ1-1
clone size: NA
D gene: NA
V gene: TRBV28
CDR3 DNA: TGTGCCAGCAGTTGGGGGCCTGAAGCTTTCTTT
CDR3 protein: CASSWGPEAFF

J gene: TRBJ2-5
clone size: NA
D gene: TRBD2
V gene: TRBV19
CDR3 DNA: TGTGCCAGTAGTACGACTAGCGGGGGAGAGACCCAGTACTTC
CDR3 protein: CASSTTSGGETQYF

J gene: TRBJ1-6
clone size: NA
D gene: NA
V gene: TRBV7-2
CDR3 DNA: TGTGCCAGCAGCTTAGTAGCGGGGGGTAATTCACCCCTCCACTTT
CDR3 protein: CASSLVAGGNSPLHF

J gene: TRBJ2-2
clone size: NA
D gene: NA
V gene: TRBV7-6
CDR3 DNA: TGTGCCAGCAGCCAGATCTCCGGGGAGCTGTTTTTT
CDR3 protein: CASSQISGELFF

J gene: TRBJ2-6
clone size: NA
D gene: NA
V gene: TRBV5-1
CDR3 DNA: TGCGCCAGCAGCCTCGACAGCCCCTCTGGGGCCAACGTCCTGACTTTC
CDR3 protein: CASSLDSPSGANVLTF

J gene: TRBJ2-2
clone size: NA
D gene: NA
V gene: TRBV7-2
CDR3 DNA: TGTGCCAGCAGCTTAAGAGTCGGGGAGCTGTTTTTT
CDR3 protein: CASSLRVGELFF